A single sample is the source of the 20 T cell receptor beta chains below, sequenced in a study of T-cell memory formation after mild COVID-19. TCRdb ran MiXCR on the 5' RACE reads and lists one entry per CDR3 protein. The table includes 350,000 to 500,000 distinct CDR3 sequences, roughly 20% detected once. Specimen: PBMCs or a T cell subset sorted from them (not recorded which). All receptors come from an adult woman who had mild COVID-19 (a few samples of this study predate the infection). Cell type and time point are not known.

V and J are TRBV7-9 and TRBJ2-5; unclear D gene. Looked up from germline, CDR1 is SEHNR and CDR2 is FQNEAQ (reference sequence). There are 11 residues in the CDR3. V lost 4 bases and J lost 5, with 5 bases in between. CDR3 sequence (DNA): TGTGCCAGCAGCTCGTACGAGACCCAGTACTTC. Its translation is CASSSYETQYF.

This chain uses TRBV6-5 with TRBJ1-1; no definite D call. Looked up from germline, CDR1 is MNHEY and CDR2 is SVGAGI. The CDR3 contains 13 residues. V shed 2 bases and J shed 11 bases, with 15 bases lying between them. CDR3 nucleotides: TGTGCCAGCAGTTACGGACGAAGTGATGCGGCTTTCTTT. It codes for CASSYGRSDAAFF.

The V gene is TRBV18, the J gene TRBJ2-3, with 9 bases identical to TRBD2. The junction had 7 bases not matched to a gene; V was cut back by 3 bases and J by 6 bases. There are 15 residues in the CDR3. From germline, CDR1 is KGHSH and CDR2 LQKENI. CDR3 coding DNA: TGTGCCAGCTCACCTTTAGCGGGAGAAGGTGATACGCAGTATTTT. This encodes CASSPLAGEGDTQYF.

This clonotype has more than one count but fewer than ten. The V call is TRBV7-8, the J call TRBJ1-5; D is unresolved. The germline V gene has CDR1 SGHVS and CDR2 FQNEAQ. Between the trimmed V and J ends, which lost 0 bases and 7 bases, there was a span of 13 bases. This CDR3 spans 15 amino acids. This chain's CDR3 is CASSLARWARQPQHF. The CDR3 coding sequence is TGTGCCAGCAGCTTAGCGCGGTGGGCCAGGCAGCCCCAGCATTTT.

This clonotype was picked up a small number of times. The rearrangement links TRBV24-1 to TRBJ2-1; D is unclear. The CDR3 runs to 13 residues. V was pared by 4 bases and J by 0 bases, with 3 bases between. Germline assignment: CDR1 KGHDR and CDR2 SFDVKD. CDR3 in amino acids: CATSETSYNEQFF. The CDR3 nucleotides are TGTGCCACCAGTGAGACCTCCTACAATGAGCAGTTCTTC.

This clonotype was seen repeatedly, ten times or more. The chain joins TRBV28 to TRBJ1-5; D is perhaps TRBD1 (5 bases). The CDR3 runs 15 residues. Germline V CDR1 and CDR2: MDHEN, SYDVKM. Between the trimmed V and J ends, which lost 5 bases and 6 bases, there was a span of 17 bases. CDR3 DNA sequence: TGTGCCAGCAGTACCACTGCCAGGGTGGGTCAGCCCCAGCATTTT. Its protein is CASSTTARVGQPQHF.

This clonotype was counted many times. Here the CDR3 reads CASNRDLPTQYF. The CDR3 nucleotides are TGTGCCAGTAACCGGGACCTTCCAACCCAGTACTTC. The chain is built from TRBV7-9 and TRBJ2-5; either TRBD1 or TRBD2 may fit D (5 bases each). Deletions cut 9 bases from V and 8 bases from J, with 16 bases between. The CDR3 length is 12 residues. Germline loops: CDR1 SEHNR, CDR2 FQNEAQ (reference sequence). Using reference TRBV7-9 and TRBJ2-5 for the parts outside the CDR3, the full variable domain is DTGVSQNPRHKITKRGQNVTFRCDPISEHNRLYWYRQTLGQGPEFLTYFQNEAQLEKSRLLSDRFSAERPKGSFSTLEIQRTEQGDSAMYLCASNRDLPTQYFGPGTRLLVL.

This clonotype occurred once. The DNA of the CDR3 is TGCGCCAGCAGCTTTACTAGCGGGGGGCTACAAGAGACCCAGTACTTC. Translating it yields CASSFTSGGLQETQYF. The chain uses TRBV5-1 and TRBJ2-5; TRBD2 agrees at 12 bases. The germline gives CDR1 SGHRS, CDR2 YFSETQ. Unmatched junction bases numbered 4, after V lost 2 bases and J lost 2 bases. The CDR3 covers 16 residues.

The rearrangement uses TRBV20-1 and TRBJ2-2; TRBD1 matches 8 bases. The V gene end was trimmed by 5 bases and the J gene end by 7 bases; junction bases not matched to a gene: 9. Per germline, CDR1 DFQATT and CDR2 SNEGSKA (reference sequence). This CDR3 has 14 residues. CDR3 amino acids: CSAAKTGGGGELFF. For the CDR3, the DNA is TGCAGTGCTGCAAAAACAGGGGGTGGCGGGGAGCTGTTTTTT.

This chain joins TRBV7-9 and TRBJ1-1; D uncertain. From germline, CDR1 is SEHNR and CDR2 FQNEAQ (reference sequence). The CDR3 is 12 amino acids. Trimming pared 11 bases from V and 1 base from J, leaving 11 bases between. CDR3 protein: CAGSLGNTEAFF. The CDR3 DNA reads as TGTGCCGGTAGCTTGGGGAACACTGAAGCTTTCTTT.

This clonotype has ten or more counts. CDR3 DNA sequence: TGTGCCAGCAGTTTCGCGGGGGGAGAAGGTCAGCCCCAGCATTTT. It specifies CASSFAGGEGQPQHF. This chain connects TRBV12-3 or TRBV12-4 to TRBJ1-5; possible D gene TRBD1, 5 bases. CDR3 length: 15 amino acids. V lost 3 bases and J 6 bases, leaving 15 bases between the germline ends.

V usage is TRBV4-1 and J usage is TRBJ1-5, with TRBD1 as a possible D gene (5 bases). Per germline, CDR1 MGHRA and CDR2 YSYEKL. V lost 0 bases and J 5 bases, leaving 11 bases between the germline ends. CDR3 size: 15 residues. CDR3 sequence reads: CASSQEWQGYQPQHF. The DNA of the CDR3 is TGCGCCAGCAGCCAAGAGTGGCAGGGCTATCAGCCCCAGCATTTT.

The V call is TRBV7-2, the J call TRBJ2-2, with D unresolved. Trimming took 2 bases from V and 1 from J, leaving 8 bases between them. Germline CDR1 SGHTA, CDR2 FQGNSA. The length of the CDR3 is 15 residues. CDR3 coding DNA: TGTGCCAGCAGCTTATGGCTCATGAACACCGGGGAGCTGTTTTTT. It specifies CASSLWLMNTGELFF.

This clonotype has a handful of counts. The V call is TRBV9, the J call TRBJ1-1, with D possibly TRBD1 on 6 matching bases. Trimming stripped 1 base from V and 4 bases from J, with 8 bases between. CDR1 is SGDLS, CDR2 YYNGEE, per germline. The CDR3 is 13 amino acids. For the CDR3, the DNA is TGTGCCAGCAGCGTAAAGGGGGGCACTGAAGCTTTCTTT. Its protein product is CASSVKGGTEAFF.

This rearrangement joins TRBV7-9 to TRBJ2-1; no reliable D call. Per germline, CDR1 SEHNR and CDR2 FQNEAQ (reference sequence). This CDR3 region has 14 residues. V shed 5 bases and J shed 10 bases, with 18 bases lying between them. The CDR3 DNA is TGTGCCAGCAGCCCGCCCGAAAGGGTCGTCGAGCAGTTCTTC. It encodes CASSPPERVVEQFF.

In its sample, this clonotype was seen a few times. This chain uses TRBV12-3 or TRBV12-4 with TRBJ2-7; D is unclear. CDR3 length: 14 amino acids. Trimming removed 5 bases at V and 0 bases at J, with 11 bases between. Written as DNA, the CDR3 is TGTGCCAGCAGTCCGTCCTACGGCTCCTACGAGCAGTACTTC. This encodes CASSPSYGSYEQYF.

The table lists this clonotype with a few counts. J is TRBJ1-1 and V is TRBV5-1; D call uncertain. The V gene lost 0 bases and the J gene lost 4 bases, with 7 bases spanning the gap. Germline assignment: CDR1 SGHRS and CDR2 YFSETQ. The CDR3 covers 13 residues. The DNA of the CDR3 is TGCGCCAGCAGCTTGGACCTTCTCACTGAAGCTTTCTTT. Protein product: CASSLDLLTEAFF.

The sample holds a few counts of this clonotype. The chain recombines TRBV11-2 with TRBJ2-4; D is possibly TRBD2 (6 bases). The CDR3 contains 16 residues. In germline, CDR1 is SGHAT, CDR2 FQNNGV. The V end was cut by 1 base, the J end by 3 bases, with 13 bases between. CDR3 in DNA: TGTGCCAGCAGCTTAGTCGGTCAGGGAGGCAAAAACATTCAGTACTTC. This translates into CASSLVGQGGKNIQYF. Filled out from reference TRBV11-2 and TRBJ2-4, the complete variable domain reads EAGVAQSPRYKIIEKRQSVAFWCNPISGHATLYWYQQILGQGPKLLIQFQNNGVVDDSQLPKDRFSAERLKGVDSTLKIQPAKLEDSAVYLCASSLVGQGGKNIQYFGAGTRLSVL.

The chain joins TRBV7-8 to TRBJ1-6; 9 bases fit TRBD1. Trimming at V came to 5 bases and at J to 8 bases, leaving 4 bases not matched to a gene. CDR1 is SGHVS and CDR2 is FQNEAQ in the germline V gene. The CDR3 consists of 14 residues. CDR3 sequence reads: CASSRRDRDSPLHF. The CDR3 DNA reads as TGTGCCAGCAGCCGGCGGGACAGGGATTCACCCCTCCACTTT.

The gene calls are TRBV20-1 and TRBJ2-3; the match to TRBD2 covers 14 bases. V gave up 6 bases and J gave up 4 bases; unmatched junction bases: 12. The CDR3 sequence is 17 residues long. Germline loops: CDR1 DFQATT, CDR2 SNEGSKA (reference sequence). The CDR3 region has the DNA TGCAGTGCCCCAGAGACTAGCGGGGGGGCCGACGCAGATACGCAGTATTTT. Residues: CSAPETSGGADADTQYF.